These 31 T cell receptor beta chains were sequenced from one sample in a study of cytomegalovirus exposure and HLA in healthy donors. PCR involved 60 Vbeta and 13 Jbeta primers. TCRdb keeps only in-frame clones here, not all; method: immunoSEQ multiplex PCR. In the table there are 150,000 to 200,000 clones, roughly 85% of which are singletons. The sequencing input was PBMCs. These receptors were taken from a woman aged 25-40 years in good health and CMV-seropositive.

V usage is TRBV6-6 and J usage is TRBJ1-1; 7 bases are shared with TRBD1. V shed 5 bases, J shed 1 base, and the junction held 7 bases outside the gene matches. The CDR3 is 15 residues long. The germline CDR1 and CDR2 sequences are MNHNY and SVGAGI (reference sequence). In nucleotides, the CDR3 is TGTGCCAGCAGTGCGACAGGACAGGCGAACACTGAAGCTTTCTTT. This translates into CASSATGQANTEAFF.

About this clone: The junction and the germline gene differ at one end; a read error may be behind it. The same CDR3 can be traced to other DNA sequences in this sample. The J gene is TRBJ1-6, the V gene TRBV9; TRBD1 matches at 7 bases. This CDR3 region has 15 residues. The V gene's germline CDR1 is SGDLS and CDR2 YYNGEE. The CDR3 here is CASSVAGGYNSPLHF. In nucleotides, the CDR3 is TGCGCCAGCAGCGTGGCAGGGGGGTATAATTCACCCCTCCACTTT.

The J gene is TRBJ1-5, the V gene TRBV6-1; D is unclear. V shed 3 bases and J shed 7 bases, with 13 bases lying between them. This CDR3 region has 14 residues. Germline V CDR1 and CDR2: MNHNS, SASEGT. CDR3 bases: TGTGCCAGCAGTGAGGTAACTAGCGGGCAGCCCCAGCATTTT. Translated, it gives CASSEVTSGQPQHF.

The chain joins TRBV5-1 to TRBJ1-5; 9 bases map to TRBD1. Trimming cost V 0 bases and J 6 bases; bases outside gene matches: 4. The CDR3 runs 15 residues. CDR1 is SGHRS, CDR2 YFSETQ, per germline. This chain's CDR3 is CASSLEGQGRQPQHF. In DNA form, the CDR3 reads TGCGCCAGCAGCTTGGAGGGACAGGGTCGTCAGCCCCAGCATTTT.

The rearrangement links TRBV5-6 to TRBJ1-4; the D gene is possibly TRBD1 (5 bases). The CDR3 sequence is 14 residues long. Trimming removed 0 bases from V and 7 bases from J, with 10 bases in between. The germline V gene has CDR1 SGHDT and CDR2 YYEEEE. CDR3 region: CASSLAGETEKLFF. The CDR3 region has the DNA TGTGCCAGCAGCTTGGCGGGGGAAACTGAAAAACTGTTTTTT.

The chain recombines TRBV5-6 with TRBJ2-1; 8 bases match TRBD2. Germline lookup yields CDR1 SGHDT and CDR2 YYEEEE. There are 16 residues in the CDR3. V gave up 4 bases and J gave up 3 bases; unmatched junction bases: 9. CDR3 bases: TGTGCCAGCAGCCTCTCTCGCGGGGGGTTCTACAATGAGCAGTTCTTC. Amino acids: CASSLSRGGFYNEQFF.

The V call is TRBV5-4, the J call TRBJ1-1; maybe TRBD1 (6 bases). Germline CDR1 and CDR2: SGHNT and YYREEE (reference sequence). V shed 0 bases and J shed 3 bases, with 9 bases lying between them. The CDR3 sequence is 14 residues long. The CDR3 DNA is TGTGCCAGCAGCTTGGACAGGGCGTACACTGAAGCTTTCTTT. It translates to CASSLDRAYTEAFF.

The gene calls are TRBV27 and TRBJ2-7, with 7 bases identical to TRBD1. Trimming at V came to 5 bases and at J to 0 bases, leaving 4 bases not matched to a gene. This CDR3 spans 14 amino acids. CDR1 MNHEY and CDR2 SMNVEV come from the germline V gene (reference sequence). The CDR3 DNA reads TGTGCCAGCAGTGCACGGGACAGCTCCTACGAGCAGTACTTC. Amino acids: CASSARDSSYEQYF.

The CDR3 DNA is TGTGCCAGCAGTGGAGCTAGCGGGGGGACTGGTACGCAGTATTTT. Its protein is CASSGASGGTGTQYF. The rearrangement links TRBV2 to TRBJ2-3; 11 bases map to TRBD2. V trimming: 4 bases; J trimming: 8 bases; junction bases outside the gene matches: 8. Germline V lookup: CDR1 SNHLY, CDR2 FYNNEI. The CDR3 loop spans 15 amino acids.

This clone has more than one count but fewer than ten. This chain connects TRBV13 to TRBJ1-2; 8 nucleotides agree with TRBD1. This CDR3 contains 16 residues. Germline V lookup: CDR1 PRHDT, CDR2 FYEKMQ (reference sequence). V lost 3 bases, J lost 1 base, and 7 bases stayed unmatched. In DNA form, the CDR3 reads TGTGCCAGCAGCTTCTACTCCGACAGGGGTAACTATGGCTACACCTTC. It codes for CASSFYSDRGNYGYTF.

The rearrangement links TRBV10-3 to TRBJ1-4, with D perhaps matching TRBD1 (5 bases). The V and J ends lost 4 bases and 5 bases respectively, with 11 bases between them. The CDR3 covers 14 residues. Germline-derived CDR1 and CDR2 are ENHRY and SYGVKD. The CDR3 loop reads CAISGQGLNEKLFF. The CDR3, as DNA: TGTGCCATCAGTGGGCAGGGCCTAAATGAAAAACTGTTTTTT.

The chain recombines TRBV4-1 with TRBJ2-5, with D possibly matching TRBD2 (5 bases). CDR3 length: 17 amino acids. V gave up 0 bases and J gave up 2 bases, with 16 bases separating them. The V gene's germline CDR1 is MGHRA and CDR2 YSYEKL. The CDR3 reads CASSQDGALARQETQYF. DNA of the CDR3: TGCGCCAGCAGCCAAGACGGAGCGTTAGCGCGACAAGAGACCCAGTACTTC.

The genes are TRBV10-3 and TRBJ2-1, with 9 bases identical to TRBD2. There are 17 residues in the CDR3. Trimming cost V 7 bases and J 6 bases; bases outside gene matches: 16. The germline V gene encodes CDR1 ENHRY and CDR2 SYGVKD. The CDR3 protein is CAINQVAGVTLSNEQFF. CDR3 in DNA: TGTGCCATCAATCAAGTAGCGGGGGTGACTTTATCCAATGAGCAGTTCTTC.

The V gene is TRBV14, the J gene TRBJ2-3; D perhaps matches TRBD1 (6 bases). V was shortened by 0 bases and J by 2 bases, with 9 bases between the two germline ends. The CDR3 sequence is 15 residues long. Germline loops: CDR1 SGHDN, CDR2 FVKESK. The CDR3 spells CASSQDAGATDTQYF. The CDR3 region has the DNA TGTGCCAGCAGCCAAGATGCAGGGGCCACAGATACGCAGTATTTT.

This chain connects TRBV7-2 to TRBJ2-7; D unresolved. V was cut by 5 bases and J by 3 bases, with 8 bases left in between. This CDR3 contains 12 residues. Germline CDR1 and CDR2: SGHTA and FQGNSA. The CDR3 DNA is TGTGCCAGCAGCCGCGCCGGCTACGAGCAGTACTTC. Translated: CASSRAGYEQYF. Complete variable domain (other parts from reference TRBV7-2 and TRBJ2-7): GAGVSQSPSNKVTEKGKDVELRCDPISGHTALYWYRQSLGQGLEFLIYFQGNSAPDKSGLPSDRFSAERTGGSVSTLTIQRTQQEDSAVYLCASSRAGYEQYFGPGTRLTVT.

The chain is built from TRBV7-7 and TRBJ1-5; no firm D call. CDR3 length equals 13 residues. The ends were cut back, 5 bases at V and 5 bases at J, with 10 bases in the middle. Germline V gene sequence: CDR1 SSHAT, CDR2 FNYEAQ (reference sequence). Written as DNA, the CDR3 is TGTGCCAGCAGCCTACAGTCATATCAGCCCCAGCATTTT. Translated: CASSLQSYQPQHF.

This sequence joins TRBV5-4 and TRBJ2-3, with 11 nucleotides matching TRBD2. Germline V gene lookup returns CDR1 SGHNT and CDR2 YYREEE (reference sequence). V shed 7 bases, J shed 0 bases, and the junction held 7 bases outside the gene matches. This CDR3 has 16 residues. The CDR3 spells CASQIAGGPSTDTQYF. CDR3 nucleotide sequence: TGTGCCAGCCAAATAGCGGGAGGGCCTAGCACAGATACGCAGTATTTT.

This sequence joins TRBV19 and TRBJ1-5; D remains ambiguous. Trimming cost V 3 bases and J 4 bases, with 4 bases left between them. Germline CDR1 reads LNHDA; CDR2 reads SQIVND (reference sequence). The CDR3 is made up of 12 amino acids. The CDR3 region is CASSIGNQPQHF. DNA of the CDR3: TGTGCCAGTAGTATCGGGAATCAGCCCCAGCATTTT.

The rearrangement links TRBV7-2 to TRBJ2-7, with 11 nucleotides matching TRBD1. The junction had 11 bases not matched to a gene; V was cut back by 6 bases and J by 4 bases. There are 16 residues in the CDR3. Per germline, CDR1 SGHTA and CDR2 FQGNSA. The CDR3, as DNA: TGTGCCAGCAGTCCTGTTTACGGGACAGGGGGTTACGAGCAGTACTTC. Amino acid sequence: CASSPVYGTGGYEQYF.

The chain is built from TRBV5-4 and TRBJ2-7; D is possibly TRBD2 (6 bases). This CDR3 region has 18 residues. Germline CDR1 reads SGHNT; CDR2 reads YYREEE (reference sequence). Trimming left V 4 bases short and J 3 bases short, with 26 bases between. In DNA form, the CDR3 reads TGTGCCAGCAGCCCGTCAGGATCCGGGACTTACTTTGACTACGAGCAGTACTTC. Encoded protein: CASSPSGSGTYFDYEQYF. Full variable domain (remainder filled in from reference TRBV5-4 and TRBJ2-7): ETGVTQSPTHLIKTRGQQVTLRCSSQSGHNTVSWYQQALGQGPQFIFQYYREEENGRGNFPPRFSGLQFPNYSSELNVNALELDDSALYLCASSPSGSGTYFDYEQYFGPGTRLTVT.

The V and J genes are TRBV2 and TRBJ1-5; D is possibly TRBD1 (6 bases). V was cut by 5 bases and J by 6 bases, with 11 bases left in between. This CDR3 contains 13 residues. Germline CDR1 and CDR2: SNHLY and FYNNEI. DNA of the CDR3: TGTGCCAGCAGTCCAGGGGTGGGTCAGCCCCAGCATTTT. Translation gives CASSPGVGQPQHF.

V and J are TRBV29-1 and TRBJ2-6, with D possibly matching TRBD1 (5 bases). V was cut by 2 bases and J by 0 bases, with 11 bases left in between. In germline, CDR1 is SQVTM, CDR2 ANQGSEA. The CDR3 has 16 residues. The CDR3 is CSVEKDTNSGANVLTF. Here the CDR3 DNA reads TGCAGCGTTGAAAAGGACACCAACTCTGGGGCCAACGTCCTGACTTTC.

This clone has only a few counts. The DNA of the CDR3 is TGCGCCAGCAGTCTCCCGGGGTCCGGAAACACCATATATTTT. Amino acid sequence: CASSLPGSGNTIYF. The chain recombines TRBV5-1 with TRBJ1-3; D not resolved. The CDR3 contains 14 residues. The V end lost 5 bases, the J end lost 4 bases, and 13 bases lay between the germline ends. CDR1 and CDR2 from the germline V gene are SGHRS and YFSETQ.

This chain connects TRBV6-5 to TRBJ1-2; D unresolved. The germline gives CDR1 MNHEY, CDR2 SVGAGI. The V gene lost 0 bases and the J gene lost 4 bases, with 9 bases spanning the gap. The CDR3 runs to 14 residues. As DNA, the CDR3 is TGTGCCAGCAGTTACTCGGAGGGCCTCTATGGCTACACCTTC. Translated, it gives CASSYSEGLYGYTF.

Here the CDR3 reads CASSSGQGYATNEKLFF. The DNA for the CDR3 is TGTGCCAGCAGCTCGGGACAGGGGTATGCAACTAATGAAAAACTGTTTTTT. The chain combines TRBV7-9 with TRBJ1-4, with 10 bases fitting TRBD1. Trimming removed 4 bases from V and 0 bases from J; junction bases left unmatched: 5. CDR3 length: 17 residues. Germline loops: CDR1 SEHNR, CDR2 FQNEAQ (reference sequence).

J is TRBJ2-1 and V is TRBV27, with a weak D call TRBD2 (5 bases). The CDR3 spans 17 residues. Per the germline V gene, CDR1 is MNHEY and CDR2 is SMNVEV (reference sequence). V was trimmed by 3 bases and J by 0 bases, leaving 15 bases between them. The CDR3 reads CASSFIGGRISYNEQFF. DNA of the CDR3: TGTGCCAGCAGTTTTATCGGAGGACGGATCTCCTACAATGAGCAGTTCTTC.

CDR3 bases: TGTGCCAGCAACCCAGACAGGCCGAACACCGGGGAGCTGTTTTTT. Protein product: CASNPDRPNTGELFF. The chain carries TRBV2 and TRBJ2-2, with D maybe TRBD1 (6 bases). V lost 7 bases and J 0 bases, leaving 12 bases between the germline ends. CDR1 is SNHLY and CDR2 is FYNNEI in the germline V gene. The CDR3 totals 15 residues.

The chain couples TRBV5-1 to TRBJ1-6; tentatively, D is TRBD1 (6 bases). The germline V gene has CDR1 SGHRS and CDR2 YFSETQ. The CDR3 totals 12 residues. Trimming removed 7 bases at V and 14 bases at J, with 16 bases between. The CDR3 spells CASGGERGSLHF. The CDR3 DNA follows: TGCGCCAGCGGGGGCGAAAGAGGATCCCTCCACTTT.

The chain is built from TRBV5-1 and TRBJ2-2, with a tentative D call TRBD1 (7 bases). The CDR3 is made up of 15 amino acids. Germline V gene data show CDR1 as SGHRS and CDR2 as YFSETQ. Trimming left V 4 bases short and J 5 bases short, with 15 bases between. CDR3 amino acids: CASSLNRGGTGELFF. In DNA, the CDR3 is TGCGCCAGCAGCCTAAACAGGGGAGGTACCGGGGAGCTGTTTTTT.

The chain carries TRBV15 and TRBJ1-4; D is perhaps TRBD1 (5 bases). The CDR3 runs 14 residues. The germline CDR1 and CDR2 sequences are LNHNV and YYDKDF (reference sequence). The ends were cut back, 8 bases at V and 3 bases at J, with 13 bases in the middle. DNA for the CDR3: TGTGCCACCCCCCAGGGCGAATCTAATGAAAAACTGTTTTTT. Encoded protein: CATPQGESNEKLFF. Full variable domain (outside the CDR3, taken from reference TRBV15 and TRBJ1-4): DAMVIQNPRYQVTQFGKPVTLSCSQTLNHNVMYWYQQKSSQAPKLLFHYYDKDFNNEADTPDNFQSRRPNTSFCFLDIRSPGLGDTAMYLCATPQGESNEKLFFGSGTQLSVL.

The CDR3 loop reads CASSPGGGAYEQYF. In DNA form, the CDR3 reads TGTGCCAGCAGCCCGGGGGGGGGCGCCTACGAGCAGTACTTC. V and J are TRBV11-2 and TRBJ2-7; 8 nucleotides match TRBD2. The CDR3 length is 14 residues. Germline CDR1 is SGHAT and CDR2 is FQNNGV. Germline trimming cut 5 bases from V and 2 bases from J; bases unmatched to any gene: 5.